This T cell receptor (beta chain) was identified in a study of shared clonotypes between healthy human individuals. This clone appeared a single time. Its specificity is unknown. Study-wide points: Researchers found naive subsets generally carried larger estimated richness than memory subsets. Blood alone was sampled, and tissue repertoires likely differ. The donor pool, a small one, limited the genetic and exposure-history diversity represented. The generation probabilities recorded for non-shared clonotypes fell below those of clonotypes shared by all four donors.

With 9 bases removed from V and 4 bases from J, the gap between germline ends came to 16 bases. The germline CDR1 and CDR2 sequences are SNHLY and FYNNEI. The CDR3 is 14 residues long. Method: immunoSEQ multiplex PCR; TCRdb's copy keeps in-frame clones and lacks some. The sample has just under 350,000 clones, around 70% seen once. The chain joins TRBV2 to TRBJ1-3; tentatively, D is TRBD1 (5 bases). This TCR came from a man aged 25-40 years in good health. The sequenced sample was memory CD4+ T cells sorted from blood. Subset of the sample: CD45RA-negative fraction. The CDR3 is CARGQGNPGNTIYF. In nucleotides, the CDR3 is TGTGCCAGGGGCCAGGGAAATCCCGGAAACACCATATATTTT.